This T cell receptor (beta chain) was obtained from a study of T cell repertoires in cytomegalovirus infection. Germline lookup yields CDR1 SGHVS and CDR2 FQNEAQ. The CDR3 loop spans 16 amino acids. V trimming: 1 base; J trimming: 5 bases; junction bases outside the gene matches: 8. This clonotype was observed many times. TCRdb re-called the reads through MiXCR, storing one row per CDR3 protein. The sample contains roughly 300,000 distinct CDR3 sequences, under 30% of which appear only once. V gene TRBV7-8 combines with J gene TRBJ2-5; 9 bases are shared with TRBD2. This receptor was identified in a human donor in good health (CMV status not recorded). Some clones in this sample may be carry-over from other donors' samples. Sequencing was carried out using PBMCs. The CDR3 here is CASSLGLAGPWETQYF. CDR3 nucleotides: TGTGCCAGCAGCTTAGGGCTAGCGGGGCCTTGGGAGACCCAGTACTTC.